These 20 T cell receptor beta chains were sequenced from one sample in a study of cytomegalovirus exposure and HLA in healthy donors. PCR primers comprised 60 Vbeta and 13 Jbeta primers. Measured with immunoSEQ multiplex PCR; TCRdb has only the in-frame clones, and not every one. The sample consists of about 69,000 clones, about 78% of them appearing once. Sequencing was performed on PBMCs. These receptors were taken from a man younger than 30 in good health and CMV-seronegative.

V and J are TRBV28 and TRBJ2-5; D is perhaps TRBD2 (5 bases). The germline V gene has CDR1 MDHEN and CDR2 SYDVKM. The CDR3 consists of 14 residues. V was pared by 6 bases and J by 5 bases, with 16 bases between. The CDR3 region is CASRDPGVPETQYF. The CDR3 DNA is TGTGCCAGCAGAGATCCCGGGGTTCCGGAGACCCAGTACTTC.

The V gene is TRBV7-9, the J gene TRBJ2-3; D call uncertain. Trimming removed 4 bases at V and 2 bases at J, with 10 bases between. This CDR3 region has 14 residues. Germline lookup yields CDR1 SEHNR and CDR2 FQNEAQ (reference sequence). The CDR3 protein is CASSSQVPTDTQYF. CDR3 bases: TGTGCCAGCAGCTCCCAGGTACCCACAGATACGCAGTATTTT.

The sample holds a few counts of this clone. This chain uses TRBV7-6 with TRBJ2-5, with D perhaps TRBD2 (5 bases). Germline V gene lookup returns CDR1 SGHVS and CDR2 FNYEAQ. The CDR3 is made up of 13 amino acids. V shed 6 bases and J shed 3 bases, with 11 bases lying between them. In DNA form, the CDR3 reads TGTGCCAGCAGAGTCGGGGAAAAAGAGACCCAGTACTTC. It is translated as CASRVGEKETQYF.

This clone was seen once. The chain carries TRBV15 and TRBJ2-1, with a tentative D call TRBD1 (7 bases). V dropped 3 bases and J dropped 1 base, with 13 bases sitting between them. Germline CDR1 reads LNHNV; CDR2 reads YYDKDF (reference sequence). This CDR3 comprises 16 residues. The CDR3 sequence: CATSSPGGGSYNEQFF. CDR3 nucleotide sequence: TGTGCCACCAGCAGTCCAGGGGGAGGATCCTACAATGAGCAGTTCTTC.

This sequence joins TRBV6-1 and TRBJ1-5; 7 bases agree with TRBD1. Trimming at V came to 7 bases and at J to 0 bases, leaving 6 bases not matched to a gene. The CDR3 length is 15 residues. CDR1 and CDR2 (germline): MNHNS, SASEGT. DNA for the CDR3: TGTGCCAGCAAAGACAGGGCCGATAGCAATCAGCCCCAGCATTTT. As protein: CASKDRADSNQPQHF.

V is TRBV11-2 and J is TRBJ2-3, with 7 bases fitting TRBD1. With 3 bases clipped from V and 0 bases from J, the junction kept 3 bases outside the gene matches. The CDR3 spans 15 residues. Germline V gene sequence: CDR1 SGHAT, CDR2 FQNNGV. The CDR3 bases are TGTGCCAGCAGCTTTAAGGGGGCTAGCACAGATACGCAGTATTTT. It is translated as CASSFKGASTDTQYF.

This clone was recorded a few times. V gene TRBV6-6 combines with J gene TRBJ1-5; the D gene is possibly TRBD1 (6 bases). The germline V gene encodes CDR1 MNHNY and CDR2 SVGAGI (reference sequence). The CDR3 has 14 amino acids. V lost 6 bases and J lost 4, with 13 bases in between. The CDR3 DNA sequence: TGTGCCAGCAGGGGACAAGGTCGGAATCAGCCCCAGCATTTT. Translated: CASRGQGRNQPQHF.

This clone was recorded a few times. The chain is built from TRBV18 and TRBJ2-2; D is unresolved. The V end lost 3 bases, the J end lost 0 bases, and 11 bases lay between the germline ends. This CDR3 has 16 amino acids. Germline V gene lookup returns CDR1 KGHSH and CDR2 LQKENI. CDR3 sequence: CASSPIGVTNTGELFF. The CDR3 nucleotides read TGTGCCAGCTCACCCATAGGAGTCACGAACACCGGGGAGCTGTTTTTT.

The gene calls are TRBV7-3 and TRBJ2-2; possibly TRBD2 for D (5 bases). The CDR3 runs 14 residues. The V end lost 1 base, the J end lost 6 bases, and 9 bases lay between the germline ends. CDR1 and CDR2 (germline): SGHTA, FQGTGA. CDR3 sequence: CASSLIPGSGELFF. The CDR3 DNA reads as TGTGCCAGCAGCTTAATACCGGGATCCGGGGAGCTGTTTTTT.

The gene calls are TRBV10-3 and TRBJ2-3; 9 bases agree with TRBD2. Looked up from germline, CDR1 is ENHRY and CDR2 is SYGVKD. This CDR3 has 16 amino acids. V shed 3 bases and J 6 bases; nucleotides not matched to a gene: 10. The CDR3 loop reads CAISEKDGGGVDTQYF. CDR3 nucleotide sequence: TGTGCCATCAGTGAAAAAGACGGCGGGGGGGTCGATACGCAGTATTTT.

This chain links TRBV11-2 with TRBJ2-7, with 8 bases matching TRBD1. This CDR3 is 15 amino acids long. The germline CDR1 and CDR2 sequences are SGHAT and FQNNGV. The V and J ends lost 2 bases and 6 bases, in that order; junction bases with no gene match: 9. DNA for the CDR3: TGTGCCAGCAGCTTAATCGGGACAGGCCTTTTCGAGCAGTACTTC. Translated: CASSLIGTGLFEQYF.

The rearrangement joins TRBV19 to TRBJ1-1; D is undetermined. The CDR3 has 15 amino acids. Germline assignment: CDR1 LNHDA and CDR2 SQIVND (reference sequence). V lost 7 bases and J 1 base, leaving 16 bases between the germline ends. This CDR3 is CASTPEGRGNTEAFF. In DNA form, the CDR3 reads TGTGCCAGTACTCCTGAGGGAAGAGGGAACACTGAAGCTTTCTTT.

The rearrangement uses TRBV27 and TRBJ1-5; D unclear. The CDR3 totals 13 residues. Germline-derived CDR1 and CDR2 are MNHEY and SMNVEV (reference sequence). V lost 5 bases to trimming and J lost 5 bases, with 10 bases between them. The CDR3, as DNA: TGTGCCAGCAGTCCAGAGGGTGATCAGCCCCAGCATTTT. Translated: CASSPEGDQPQHF.

This sequence joins TRBV27 and TRBJ2-7; TRBD2 matches at 7 bases. CDR1 MNHEY and CDR2 SMNVEV come from the germline V gene (reference sequence). The CDR3 has 16 amino acids. V shed 3 bases and J 0 bases; nucleotides not matched to a gene: 8. CDR3 amino acids: CASSLVAGVSSYEQYF. The CDR3 DNA reads TGTGCCAGCAGTTTGGTGGCGGGGGTAAGCTCCTACGAGCAGTACTTC.

This rearrangement joins TRBV18 to TRBJ2-3, with D unclear. Germline CDR1 and CDR2: KGHSH and LQKENI. CDR3 size: 11 residues. V lost 5 bases, J lost 6 bases, and 6 bases lay in between. CDR3 region: CASSGPDTQYF. CDR3 sequence (DNA): TGTGCCAGCTCAGGCCCGGATACGCAGTATTTT.

This chain uses TRBV18 with TRBJ1-1; 8 bases agree with TRBD1. The V gene's germline CDR1 is KGHSH and CDR2 LQKENI. The CDR3 runs to 18 residues. V was pared by 3 bases and J by 6 bases, with 18 bases of the junction left unmatched. DNA of the CDR3: TGTGCCAGCTCACCCCAGCCGACAGGGGCGAACCGCGACGCTGAAGCTTTCTTT. Its translation: CASSPQPTGANRDAEAFF.

The rearrangement links TRBV29-1 to TRBJ1-2; 9 bases are shared with TRBD1. The CDR3 length is 14 residues. J was trimmed by 3 bases and V by 4 bases; bases with no gene match: 6. CDR1 and CDR2 (germline): SQVTM, ANQGSEA. Written as DNA, the CDR3 is TGCAGCGTTGTCTCAGGACAGGGGTACTATGGCTACACCTTC. Translated: CSVVSGQGYYGYTF.

The V call is TRBV30, the J call TRBJ2-7, with TRBD1 identical over 8 bases. The CDR3 extends over 14 amino acids. Germline V gene data show CDR1 as GTSNPN and CDR2 as SVGIG (reference sequence). V gave up 4 bases and J gave up 0 bases; unmatched junction bases: 5. The CDR3 DNA follows: TGTGCCTGGAATACCGGGACAGGCTCCTACGAGCAGTACTTC. Protein product: CAWNTGTGSYEQYF.

V and J are TRBV19 and TRBJ2-7, with D uncertain. Germline V lookup: CDR1 LNHDA, CDR2 SQIVND (reference sequence). The CDR3 runs 13 residues. Trimming took off 5 bases at V and 4 bases at J, with 12 bases between the two ends. CDR3 sequence: CASSRVPEYEQYF. The CDR3 nucleotides are TGTGCCAGTAGTCGGGTCCCAGAATACGAGCAGTACTTC. Combining the CDR3 with reference TRBV19 and TRBJ2-7 gives the whole variable domain DGGITQSPKYLFRKEGQNVTLSCEQNLNHDAMYWYRQDPGQGLRLIYYSQIVNDFQKGDIAEGYSVSREKKESFPLTVTSAQKNPTAFYLCASSRVPEYEQYFGPGTRLTVT.

This chain links TRBV7-3 with TRBJ2-7; D possibly corresponds to TRBD2 (5 bases). V lost 4 bases and J lost 5, with 24 bases in between. CDR3 length: 17 amino acids. The V gene's germline CDR1 is SGHTA and CDR2 FQGTGA. The chain's CDR3 is CASSSARGSSLPNEQYF. The CDR3 region has the DNA TGTGCCAGCAGCTCCGCTAGAGGGTCATCCCTTCCGAACGAGCAGTACTTC.